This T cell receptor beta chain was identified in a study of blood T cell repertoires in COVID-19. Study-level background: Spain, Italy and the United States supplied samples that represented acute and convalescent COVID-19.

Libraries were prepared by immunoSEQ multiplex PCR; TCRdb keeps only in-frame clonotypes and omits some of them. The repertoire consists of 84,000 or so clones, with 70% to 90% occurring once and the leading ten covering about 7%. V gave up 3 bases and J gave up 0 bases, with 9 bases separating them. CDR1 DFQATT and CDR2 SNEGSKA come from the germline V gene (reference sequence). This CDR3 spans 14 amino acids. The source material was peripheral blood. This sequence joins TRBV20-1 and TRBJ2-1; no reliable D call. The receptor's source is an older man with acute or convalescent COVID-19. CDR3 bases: TGCAGTGCTAGTGGCTCCTACTCCTACAATGAGCAGTTCTTC. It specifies CSASGSYSYNEQFF.